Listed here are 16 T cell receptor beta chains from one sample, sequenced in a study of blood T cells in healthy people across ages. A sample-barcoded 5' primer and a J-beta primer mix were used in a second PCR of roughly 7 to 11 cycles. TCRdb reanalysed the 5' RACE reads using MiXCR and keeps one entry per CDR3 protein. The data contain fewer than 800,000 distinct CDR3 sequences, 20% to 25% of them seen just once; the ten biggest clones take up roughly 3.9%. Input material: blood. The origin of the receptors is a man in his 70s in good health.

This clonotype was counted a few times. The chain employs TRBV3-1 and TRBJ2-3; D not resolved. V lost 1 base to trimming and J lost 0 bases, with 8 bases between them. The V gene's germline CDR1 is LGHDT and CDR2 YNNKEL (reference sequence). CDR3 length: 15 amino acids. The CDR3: CASSQGATSTDTQYF. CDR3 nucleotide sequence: TGTGCCAGCAGCCAAGGAGCGACTAGCACAGATACGCAGTATTTT.

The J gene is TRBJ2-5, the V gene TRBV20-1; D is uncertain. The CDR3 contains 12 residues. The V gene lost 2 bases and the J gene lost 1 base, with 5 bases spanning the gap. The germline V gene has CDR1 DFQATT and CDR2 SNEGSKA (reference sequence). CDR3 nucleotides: TGCAGTGCTAGACTGGTCCAAGAGACCCAGTACTTC. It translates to CSARLVQETQYF.

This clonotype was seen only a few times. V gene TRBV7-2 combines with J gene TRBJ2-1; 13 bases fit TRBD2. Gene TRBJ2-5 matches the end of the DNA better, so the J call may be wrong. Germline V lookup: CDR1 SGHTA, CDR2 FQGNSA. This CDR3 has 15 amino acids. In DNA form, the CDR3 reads TGTGCCAGCAGCTTAGGGACTAGCGGGAGACAGACCCAGTACTTC. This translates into CASSLGTSGRQTQYF.

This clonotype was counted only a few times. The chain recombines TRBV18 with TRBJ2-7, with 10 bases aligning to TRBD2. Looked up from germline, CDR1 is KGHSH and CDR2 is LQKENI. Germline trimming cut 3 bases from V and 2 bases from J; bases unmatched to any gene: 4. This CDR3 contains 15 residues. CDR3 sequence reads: CASSPLAGVPYEQYF. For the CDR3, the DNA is TGTGCCAGCTCACCGCTAGCGGGAGTACCCTACGAGCAGTACTTC.

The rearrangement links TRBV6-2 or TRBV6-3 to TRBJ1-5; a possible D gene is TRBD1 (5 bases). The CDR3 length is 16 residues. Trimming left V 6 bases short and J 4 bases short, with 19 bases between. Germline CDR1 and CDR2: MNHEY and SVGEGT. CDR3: CASSGAGRSSNQPQHF. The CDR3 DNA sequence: TGTGCCAGCAGCGGGGCCGGCAGAAGTTCGAATCAGCCCCAGCATTTT.

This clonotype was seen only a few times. This CDR3 reads CASSSRLAGFNEQFF. CDR3 DNA: TGTGCCAGCAGTAGTAGACTAGCGGGATTCAATGAGCAGTTCTTC. The chain couples TRBV6-5 to TRBJ2-5, with TRBD2 identical over 11 bases. Gene TRBJ2-1 matches the end of the DNA better, so the J call may be wrong. The CDR3 is 15 residues long. Germline CDR1 MNHEY, CDR2 SVGAGI.

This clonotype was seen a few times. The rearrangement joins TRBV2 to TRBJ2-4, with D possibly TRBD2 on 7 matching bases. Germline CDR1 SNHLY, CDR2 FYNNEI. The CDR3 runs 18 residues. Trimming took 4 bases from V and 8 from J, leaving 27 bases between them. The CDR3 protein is CASSVFRSRGALVDIQYF. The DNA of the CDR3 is TGTGCCAGCAGTGTTTTTCGCAGCCGGGGGGCCCTAGTGGACATTCAGTACTTC.

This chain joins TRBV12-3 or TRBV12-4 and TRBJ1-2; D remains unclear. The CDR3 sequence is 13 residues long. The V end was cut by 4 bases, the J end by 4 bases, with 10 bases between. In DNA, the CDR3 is TGTGCCAGCAGTTCCGGGAAGGGCTATGGCTACACCTTC. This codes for CASSSGKGYGYTF.

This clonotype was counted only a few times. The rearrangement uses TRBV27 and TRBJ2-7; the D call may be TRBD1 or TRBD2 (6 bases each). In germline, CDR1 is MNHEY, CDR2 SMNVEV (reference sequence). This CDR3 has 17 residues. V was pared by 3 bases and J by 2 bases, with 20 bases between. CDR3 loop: CASSFSRGPLSPYEQYF. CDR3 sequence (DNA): TGTGCCAGCAGTTTCTCCCGGGGGCCCCTGAGCCCCTACGAGCAGTACTTC.

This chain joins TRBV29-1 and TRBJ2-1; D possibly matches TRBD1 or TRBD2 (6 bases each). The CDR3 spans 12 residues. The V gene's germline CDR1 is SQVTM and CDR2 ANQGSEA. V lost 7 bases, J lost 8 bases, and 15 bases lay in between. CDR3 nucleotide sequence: TGCAGCGCGGAGGGGGTCGGACATGAGCAGTTCTTC. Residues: CSAEGVGHEQFF.

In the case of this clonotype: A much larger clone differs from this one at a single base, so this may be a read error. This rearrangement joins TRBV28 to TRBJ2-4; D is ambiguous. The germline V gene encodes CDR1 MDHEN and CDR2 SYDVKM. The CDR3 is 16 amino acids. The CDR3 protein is CANSFGAIGVKNIQYF. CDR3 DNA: TGTGCCAACAGTTTTGGCGCAATTGGGGTCAAAAACATTCAGTACTTC.

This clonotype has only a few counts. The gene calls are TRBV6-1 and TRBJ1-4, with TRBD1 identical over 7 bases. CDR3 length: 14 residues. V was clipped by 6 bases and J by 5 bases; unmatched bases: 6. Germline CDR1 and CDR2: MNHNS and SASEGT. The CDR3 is CASRIGTENEKLFF. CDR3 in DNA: TGTGCCAGCAGAATCGGGACAGAAAATGAAAAACTGTTTTTT.

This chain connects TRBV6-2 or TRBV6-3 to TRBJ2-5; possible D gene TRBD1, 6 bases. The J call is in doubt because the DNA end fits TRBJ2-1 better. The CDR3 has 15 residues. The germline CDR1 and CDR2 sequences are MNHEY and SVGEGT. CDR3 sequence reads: CASSTGTPMYNEQFF. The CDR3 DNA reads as TGTGCCAGCAGTACCGGGACACCTATGTACAATGAGCAGTTCTTC.

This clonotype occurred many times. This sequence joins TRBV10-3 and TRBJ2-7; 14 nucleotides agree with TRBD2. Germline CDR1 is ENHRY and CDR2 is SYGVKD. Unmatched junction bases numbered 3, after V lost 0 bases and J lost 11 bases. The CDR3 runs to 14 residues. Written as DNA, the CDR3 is TGTGCCATCAGTGAGTCTGGGACTAGCGGGAGAAAGTACTTC. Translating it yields CAISESGTSGRKYF.

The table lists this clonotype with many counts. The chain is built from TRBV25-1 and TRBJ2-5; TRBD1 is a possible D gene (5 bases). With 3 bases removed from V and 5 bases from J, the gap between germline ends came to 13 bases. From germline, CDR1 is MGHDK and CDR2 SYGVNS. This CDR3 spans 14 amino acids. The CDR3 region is CASSDPGNWETQYF. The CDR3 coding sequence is TGTGCCAGCAGTGATCCAGGGAACTGGGAGACCCAGTACTTC.

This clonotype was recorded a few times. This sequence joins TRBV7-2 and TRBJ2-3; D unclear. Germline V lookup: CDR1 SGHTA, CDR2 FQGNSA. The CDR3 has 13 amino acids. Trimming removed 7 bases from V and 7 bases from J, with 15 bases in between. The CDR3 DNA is TGTGCCAGCACCCCTCGGGCCCCGAATACGCAGTATTTT. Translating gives CASTPRAPNTQYF.